This T cell receptor (beta chain) was identified during a study of T cell responses to AZD1222 COVID-19 vaccine. Whole-study findings and limits: The sample set comprised mostly white British donors with more females, and clonal diversity was possibly underestimated. Unmutated variant regions reportedly attract nearly half of all spike-specific TCRs. Spike as a whole was targeted by vaccine-associated CD4 TCRs, dominant at 160-218 and 743-854.

Of note for this clone: What it recognizes is unknown.

Sequenced by immunoSEQ multiplex PCR; TCRdb stores in-frame clones only, minus some. The sample carries 100,000 to 150,000 clones, 70% to 90% recorded once. Both about-4-week and about-12-week second-dose recipients were combined. The CDR3 loop spans 18 amino acids. V trimming: 3 bases; J trimming: 2 bases; junction bases outside the gene matches: 13. Germline CDR1 reads MNHEY; CDR2 reads SMNVEV (reference sequence). J is TRBJ2-7 and V is TRBV27; TRBD2 matches 10 bases. The input for sequencing was peripheral blood, taken 28 days after the second AZD1222 dose. This receptor was identified in an adult who received the AZD1222 COVID-19 vaccine. CDR3 sequence reads: CASSFRLAGAYSPYEQYF. The CDR3 DNA sequence: TGTGCCAGCAGTTTCCGGCTAGCGGGGGCTTACTCCCCCTACGAGCAGTACTTC.